The 32 T cell receptor beta chains listed next were all sequenced from one sample in a study of breast tumors, draining lymph nodes, adjacent tissues. TCRdb independently ran MiXCR on the multiplex PCR reads; one entry per CDR3 protein. The sample has roughly 21,000 distinct CDR3 sequences; about half are singletons. Sequencing was performed on breast tumor tissue. Receptors were obtained from a female donor with breast cancer. Some clones in this sample may be carry-over from other donors' samples.

As to this clonotype: A junction end diverges from the germline sequence, so it may reflect a read error. The rearrangement joins TRBV12-3 or TRBV12-4 to TRBJ2-7, with no clear D. This CDR3 is built from 11 residues. The CDR3 coding sequence is TGTGTCAGCAGTGTTGCCGTTGAGCAGTACTTC. It encodes CVSSVAVEQYF.

The chain combines TRBV20-1 with TRBJ1-6, with 7 nucleotides matching TRBD1. CDR3 size: 14 residues. With V trimmed by 5 bases and J by 13 bases, 14 bases remained unmatched. Germline V gene data show CDR1 as DFQATT and CDR2 as SNEGSKA (reference sequence). CDR3 coding DNA: TGCAGTGCTTATCCCGGGACAGTAGCTAACCCCCTCCACTTT. Protein product: CSAYPGTVANPLHF.

This clonotype is termed medium-sized. The chain is built from TRBV6-4 and TRBJ2-1; weak D call: TRBD2 (6 bases). This CDR3 comprises 12 residues. The germline V gene encodes CDR1 MRHNA and CDR2 SNTAGT. Trimming cost V 7 bases and J 10 bases, with 14 bases left between them. The CDR3 reads CASTRRREEQFF. CDR3 coding DNA: TGTGCCAGCACGAGGCGGCGGGAAGAGCAGTTCTTC.

This clonotype was seen at least ten times. This rearrangement joins TRBV11-2 to TRBJ1-1, with D unresolved. V was clipped by 6 bases and J by 3 bases, with 11 bases between them. Germline assignment: CDR1 SGHAT and CDR2 FQNNGV. The CDR3 extends over 13 amino acids. CDR3 in DNA: TGTGCCAGCAGGTATCGGGCGGACACTGAAGCTTTCTTT. It is translated as CASRYRADTEAFF.

This clonotype rates as medium-sized (0.01 to 0.1%). This chain joins TRBV6-6 and TRBJ2-1; D tentatively reads TRBD1 or TRBD2 (5 bases each). Germline CDR1 is MNHNY and CDR2 is SVGAGI (reference sequence). The length of the CDR3 is 14 residues. V shed 8 bases and J shed 3 bases, with 14 bases lying between them. The CDR3 region is CASGRGVVYNEQFF. CDR3 nucleotide sequence: TGTGCCAGCGGAAGAGGGGTAGTCTACAATGAGCAGTTCTTC.

The V and J genes are TRBV7-9 and TRBJ1-5; D is possibly TRBD1 (6 bases). This CDR3 is built from 13 residues. Trimming took off 5 bases at V and 4 bases at J, with 9 bases between the two ends. Germline loops: CDR1 SEHNR, CDR2 FQNEAQ (reference sequence). CDR3 in amino acids: CASSPGQNQPQHF. The CDR3, as DNA: TGTGCCAGCAGCCCGGGACAAAATCAGCCCCAGCATTTT.

This clonotype appeared a single time. The chain uses TRBV20-1 and TRBJ2-1, with TRBD2 identical over 11 bases. The V gene end was trimmed by 5 bases and the J gene end by 7 bases; junction bases not matched to a gene: 7. This CDR3 is built from 14 residues. Germline loops: CDR1 DFQATT, CDR2 SNEGSKA (reference sequence). The CDR3 coding sequence is TGCAGTGCTGTTAGCGGGAGGGCCCTTAATGAGCAGTTCTTC. It is translated as CSAVSGRALNEQFF.

This clonotype was counted many times. The J gene is TRBJ2-2, the V gene TRBV19, with D unresolved. CDR1 and CDR2 from the germline V gene are LNHDA and SQIVND (reference sequence). This CDR3 region has 11 residues. V gave up 10 bases and J gave up 3 bases, with 6 bases separating them. The CDR3 here is CAIRDTGELFF. CDR3 coding DNA: TGTGCCATAAGGGACACCGGGGAGCTGTTTTTT.

This clonotype was seen many times. The chain links TRBV19 to TRBJ2-3; tentatively, D is TRBD1 or TRBD2 (6 bases each). The V end was cut by 7 bases, the J end by 0 bases, with 11 bases between. Germline values: CDR1 LNHDA, CDR2 SQIVND (reference sequence). The CDR3 length is 14 residues. The CDR3 protein is CASNQGRSTDTQYF. DNA for the CDR3: TGTGCCAGTAACCAGGGGAGGAGCACAGATACGCAGTATTTT.

In this sample, this clonotype is medium-sized. The chain links TRBV5-6 to TRBJ2-7, with D maybe TRBD2 (6 bases). Trimming stripped 1 base from V and 4 bases from J, with 18 bases between. The CDR3 has 16 residues. Germline CDR1 reads SGHDT; CDR2 reads YYEEEE. The DNA of the CDR3 is TGTGCCAGCAGCTTGAGGCGGGGATGGATGGAATACGAGCAGTACTTC. Encoded protein: CASSLRRGWMEYEQYF.

This clonotype was counted many times. The chain combines TRBV19 with TRBJ1-2; D is undetermined. CDR3 length equals 15 residues. Trimming took 9 bases from V and 3 from J, leaving 20 bases between them. Germline values: CDR1 LNHDA, CDR2 SQIVND (reference sequence). The CDR3 loop reads CASRMAMVGDYGYTF. For the CDR3, the DNA is TGTGCCAGCCGTATGGCCATGGTGGGTGACTATGGCTACACCTTC.

This clonotype has just one count. The rearrangement uses TRBV5-1 and TRBJ2-3; 10 bases are a match to TRBD2. Trimming removed 6 bases from V and 14 bases from J; junction bases left unmatched: 9. From germline, CDR1 is SGHRS and CDR2 YFSETQ. The CDR3 consists of 12 residues. The CDR3 sequence is CASTPGTSVTYF. CDR3 in DNA: TGCGCCAGCACCCCCGGGACTAGCGTTACGTATTTT.

Many counts were recorded for this clonotype. Just one base apart from a much larger clone, this may be a read error. The chain carries TRBV6-5 and TRBJ1-4; D call uncertain. The CDR3 contains 14 residues. Trimming took 6 bases from V and 4 from J, leaving 12 bases between them. CDR1 and CDR2 (germline): MNHEY, SVGAGI. The CDR3 region has the DNA TGTGCCAGCAGGCCGGCGATACATAATGAAAAACTGTTTTTT. The encoded protein is CASRPAIHNEKLFF.

V and J are TRBV20-1 and TRBJ1-2, with 9 nucleotides matching TRBD1. This CDR3 region has 15 residues. Germline CDR1 reads DFQATT; CDR2 reads SNEGSKA (reference sequence). The trim removed 6 bases at V and 0 bases at J, leaving 8 bases unmatched. The CDR3 reads CSARDREDANYGYTF. In nucleotides, the CDR3 is TGCAGTGCAAGGGACAGGGAGGACGCTAACTATGGCTACACCTTC.

The gene calls are TRBV29-1 and TRBJ1-2, with 7 bases identical to TRBD1. From germline, CDR1 is SQVTM and CDR2 ANQGSEA. CDR3 length: 14 amino acids. V lost 4 bases and J lost 6; bases outside the gene matches: 11. The CDR3 is CSVGKQGVDNGYTF. For the CDR3, the DNA is TGCAGCGTTGGCAAGCAGGGGGTAGACAATGGCTACACCTTC. Together with reference TRBV29-1 and TRBJ1-2, the CDR3 gives the full variable domain: SAVISQKPSRDICQRGTSLTIQCQVDSQVTMMFWYRQQPGQSLTLIATANQGSEATYESGFVIDKFPISRPNLTFSTLTVSNMSPEDSSIYLCSVGKQGVDNGYTFGSGTRLTVV.

The chain has TRBV9 and TRBJ2-7; 14 bases fit TRBD2. V gave up 2 bases and J gave up 4 bases; unmatched junction bases: 5. The CDR3 is 16 residues long. The germline V gene has CDR1 SGDLS and CDR2 YYNGEE. CDR3: CASSVGTSGSRYEQYF. Here the CDR3 DNA reads TGTGCCAGCAGCGTCGGGACTAGCGGGAGCAGGTACGAGCAGTACTTC.

This sequence joins TRBV11-2 and TRBJ2-7; 10 bases match TRBD1. The J segment lost 4 bases and the V segment lost 5 bases, leaving 8 bases of the junction unmatched. CDR3 length: 15 amino acids. Per germline, CDR1 SGHAT and CDR2 FQNNGV. CDR3 loop: CASSPLGQGKYEQYF. As DNA, the CDR3 is TGTGCCAGCAGCCCTTTGGGACAGGGGAAATACGAGCAGTACTTC.

CDR3 nucleotide sequence: TGCAGTCTTGCTGGTGCGGGATATAATTCACCCCTCCACTTT. Amino acid sequence: CSLAGAGYNSPLHF. The rearrangement joins TRBV20-1 to TRBJ1-6; D gene uncertain. V lost 8 bases and J lost 4, with 15 bases in between. CDR1 is DFQATT, CDR2 SNEGSKA, per germline (reference sequence). The CDR3 extends over 14 amino acids.

The gene calls are TRBV10-3 and TRBJ2-1; 13 nucleotides agree with TRBD2. This CDR3 is 13 amino acids long. The germline V gene encodes CDR1 ENHRY and CDR2 SYGVKD. J gave up 8 bases and V 10 bases, and 5 bases lay outside the gene matches. CDR3 in amino acids: CATRTSGSDEQFF. Written as DNA, the CDR3 is TGTGCCACGCGGACTAGCGGGAGCGATGAGCAGTTCTTC.

The table lists this clonotype with many counts. The chain carries TRBV6-6 and TRBJ1-5, with D perhaps TRBD1 (6 bases). Germline CDR1 reads MNHNY; CDR2 reads SVGAGI (reference sequence). Trimming cost V 5 bases and J 4 bases, with 18 bases left between them. CDR3 length: 16 amino acids. Here the CDR3 DNA reads TGTGCCAGCAGTCACACGGCCGCAGGGACAAATCAGCCCCAGCATTTT. As protein: CASSHTAAGTNQPQHF.

The chain is built from TRBV15 and TRBJ2-1; D is undetermined. The germline V and J ends were trimmed by 5 bases and 2 bases, with 4 bases remaining between them. Germline CDR1 LNHNV, CDR2 YYDKDF (reference sequence). This CDR3 contains 12 residues. The CDR3 reads CATSGTYNEQFF. The CDR3 DNA sequence: TGTGCCACCAGCGGGACCTACAATGAGCAGTTCTTC.

This clonotype was counted ten times or more. The chain recombines TRBV28 with TRBJ1-3; D is perhaps TRBD1 (5 bases). The CDR3 consists of 14 residues. Per the germline V gene, CDR1 is MDHEN and CDR2 is SYDVKM. V was cut by 5 bases and J by 0 bases, with 8 bases left in between. The CDR3 DNA follows: TGTGCCAGCAGTGGACACGTCTCTGGAAACACCATATATTTT. Translation: CASSGHVSGNTIYF. The complete variable domain, with remaining parts taken from reference TRBV28 and TRBJ1-3, reads DVKVTQSSRYLVKRTGEKVFLECVQDMDHENMFWYRQDPGLGLRLIYFSYDVKMKEKGDIPEGYSVSREKKERFSLILESASTNQTSMYLCASSGHVSGNTIYFGEGSWLTVV.

In its sample, this clonotype ranks as medium-sized. V gene TRBV29-1 combines with J gene TRBJ2-6, with 8 bases identical to TRBD1. The CDR3 has 16 residues. V lost 0 bases, J lost 3 bases, and 4 bases stayed unmatched. Germline V gene sequence: CDR1 SQVTM, CDR2 ANQGSEA. The CDR3 here is CSVEEDRVDGANVLTF. In nucleotides, the CDR3 is TGCAGCGTTGAAGAGGACAGGGTCGATGGGGCCAACGTCCTGACTTTC.

Sample share makes this clonotype medium-sized. This chain connects TRBV10-3 to TRBJ2-3; 14 bases align to TRBD2. The CDR3 runs 14 residues. The germline gives CDR1 ENHRY, CDR2 SYGVKD. V lost 10 bases, J lost 6 bases, and 6 bases stayed unmatched. The DNA for the CDR3 is TGTGCCACACGACTAGCGGGAGGGAGGGATACGCAGTATTTT. It encodes CATRLAGGRDTQYF.

This clonotype was detected ten times or more. V usage is TRBV6-2 or TRBV6-3 and J usage is TRBJ2-7, with TRBD2 as a possible D gene (5 bases). Germline V gene sequence: CDR1 MNHEY, CDR2 SVGEGT. The CDR3 totals 12 residues. Trimming took 4 bases from V and 6 from J, leaving 10 bases between them. The CDR3 sequence is CASSLTRVEQYF. The CDR3 nucleotides are TGTGCCAGCAGTTTAACTAGGGTCGAGCAGTACTTC.

The chain links TRBV6-2 or TRBV6-3 to TRBJ1-5; 7 bases align to TRBD1. Trimming took 7 bases from V and 4 from J; bases not matched to a gene: 10. Germline assignment: CDR1 MNHEY and CDR2 SVGEGT. The CDR3 totals 15 residues. The CDR3 nucleotides read TGTGCCAGCACTAAAAGGGGGCTGGGGAATCAGCCCCAGCATTTT. Its protein product is CASTKRGLGNQPQHF.

Many counts were recorded for this clonotype. The chain employs TRBV30 and TRBJ2-3; possibly TRBD2 for D (6 bases). With 0 bases removed from V and 0 bases from J, the gap between germline ends came to 13 bases. Germline V gene data show CDR1 as GTSNPN and CDR2 as SVGIG (reference sequence). The CDR3 has 16 amino acids. CDR3 nucleotide sequence: TGTGCCTGGAGTGTACCTCTAGCGACTAGCACAGATACGCAGTATTTT. It specifies CAWSVPLATSTDTQYF.

This clonotype was detected ten times or more. A much larger clonotype is one base distant, so this may be a read error. The genes are TRBV7-8 and TRBJ2-3; 11 bases map to TRBD2. Germline-derived CDR1 and CDR2 are SGHVS and FQNEAQ. This CDR3 spans 17 amino acids. The CDR3 DNA reads TGTGCCAGCAACCCCGGGGGAGGGACTAGCGGCACAGATCCGCAGTATTTT. Protein: CASNPGGGTSGTDPQYF.

Relative to its sample, this clonotype is medium-sized. The rearrangement joins TRBV7-9 to TRBJ2-5; 7 bases map to TRBD1. The V gene end was trimmed by 1 base and the J gene end by 4 bases; junction bases not matched to a gene: 6. The CDR3 runs to 15 residues. Germline values: CDR1 SEHNR, CDR2 FQNEAQ (reference sequence). CDR3 amino acids: CASSLGDRDGETQYF. CDR3 sequence (DNA): TGTGCCAGCAGCTTAGGAGACAGGGACGGAGAGACCCAGTACTTC.

This clonotype was seen ten or more times. This chain joins TRBV5-1 and TRBJ1-3; D is unresolved. This CDR3 spans 16 amino acids. V lost 0 bases to trimming and J lost 2 bases, with 12 bases between them. Germline lookup yields CDR1 SGHRS and CDR2 YFSETQ. The CDR3 DNA reads as TGCGCCAGCAGCTTGGGGTTAGGGTCGGCTGGAAACACCATATATTTT. As protein: CASSLGLGSAGNTIYF.

At least ten counts were recorded for this clonotype. The chain uses TRBV5-1 and TRBJ1-2, with D tentatively TRBD1 (6 bases). Germline CDR1 and CDR2: SGHRS and YFSETQ. Trimming cost V 7 bases and J 6 bases, with 7 bases left between them. This CDR3 is 10 amino acids long. CDR3 in DNA: TGCGCCAGCCCAGGGGATGGCTACACCTTC. It encodes CASPGDGYTF.

This clonotype was counted ten times or more. The chain is built from TRBV20-1 and TRBJ2-2; possibly TRBD1 or TRBD2 for D (7 bases each). This CDR3 spans 14 amino acids. Germline CDR1 DFQATT, CDR2 SNEGSKA (reference sequence). Trimming cost V 3 bases and J 6 bases, with 14 bases left between them. CDR3 DNA: TGCAGTGCTAGGGTGACAGGGAGGGCCGGGGAGCTGTTTTTT. Residues: CSARVTGRAGELFF.